The text below deals with one T cell receptor (beta chain). The length of the CDR3 is 13 residues. CDR1 SGHAT and CDR2 FQNNGV come from the germline V gene. Deletions cut 5 bases from V and 5 bases from J, with 12 bases between. The data derive from a study of glioma-infiltrating T cells after dendritic cell vaccination. Generated by immunoSEQ multiplex PCR, the TCRdb table keeps only in-frame clones and is missing some. Found here are 70,000 to 95,000 clones, around 86% of them singletons; the top ten hold around 2.3%. Time point indicated: after dendritic cell vaccination, including at tumor progression/relapse.

The chain combines TRBV11-2 with TRBJ1-1; no clear D gene. This specimen was blood, taken after dendritic cell vaccination. This clonotype was sampled from a human donor with glioblastoma. The CDR3 reads CASSRYRETEAFF. The CDR3 DNA is TGTGCCAGCAGCCGCTACAGAGAGACTGAAGCTTTCTTT.